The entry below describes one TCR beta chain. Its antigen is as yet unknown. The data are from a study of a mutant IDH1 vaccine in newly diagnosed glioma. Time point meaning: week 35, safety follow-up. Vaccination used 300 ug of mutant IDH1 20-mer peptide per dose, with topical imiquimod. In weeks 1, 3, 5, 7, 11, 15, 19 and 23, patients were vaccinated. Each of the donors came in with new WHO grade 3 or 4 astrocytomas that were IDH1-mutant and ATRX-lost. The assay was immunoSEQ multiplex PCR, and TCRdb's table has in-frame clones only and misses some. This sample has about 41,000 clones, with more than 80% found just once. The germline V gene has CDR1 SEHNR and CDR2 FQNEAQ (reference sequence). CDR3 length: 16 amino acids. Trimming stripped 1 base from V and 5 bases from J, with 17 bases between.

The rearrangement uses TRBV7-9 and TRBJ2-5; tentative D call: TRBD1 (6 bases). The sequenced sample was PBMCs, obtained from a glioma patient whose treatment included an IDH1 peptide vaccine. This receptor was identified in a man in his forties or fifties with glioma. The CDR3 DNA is TGTGCCAGCAGCTTAGTGGCCGGTTGGGGGCAGGAGACCCAGTACTTC. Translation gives CASSLVAGWGQETQYF.